The TCR beta chain described here comes from a study of T-cell reconstitution after alpha-beta-depleted transplantation in children. Study-level points and caveats: Among T cells one year after transplant, newly produced cells accounted for most counts and diversity.

Comment on this clonotype: Its antigen is still unknown.

Preparation of the TCRbeta library was carried out with unique molecular identifiers. TCRdb recomputed calls from the PCR reads with MiXCR, one row per CDR3 protein. The sample lists 900,000 or so distinct CDR3 sequences; roughly 16% were seen once. This TCR came from a male patient aged 5 to 17 who had a stem cell transplant for acute lymphoblastic leukemia, so the T cells may come from the graft donor. The source material was PBMCs, mostly from graft donor cells, sampled 360 days after TCRalphabeta/CD19-depleted stem cell transplant.

CDR3 nucleotide sequence: TGCAGTGCCCCTCGGGTGGGCATGAGCACAGATACGCAGTATTTT. Residues: CSAPRVGMSTDTQYF. V usage is TRBV20-1 and J usage is TRBJ2-3; D gene uncertain. The length of the CDR3 is 15 residues. V was clipped by 6 bases and J by 0 bases, with 16 bases between them. Germline CDR1 DFQATT, CDR2 SNEGSKA (reference sequence).